This record concerns one T cell receptor beta chain sequence. This specimen comes from a study of PD-L1 blockade in urothelial cancer. Deletions cut 0 bases from V and 2 bases from J, with 15 bases between. This CDR3 spans 16 amino acids. Looked up from germline, CDR1 is SGHRS and CDR2 is YFSETQ. Time point meaning: pretreatment peripheral blood. The patients had locally advanced or metastatic urothelial carcinoma. The protocol was immunoSEQ multiplex PCR, while the TCRdb copy is restricted to in-frame clones and leaves out a portion. This sample has tens of thousands of clones, with 60% to 85% found just once.

The source of this sequence is a man between 65 and 79 years old with urothelial cancer. This specimen consisted of PBMCs, obtained around atezolizumab (anti-PD-L1) treatment. The chain is built from TRBV5-1 and TRBJ2-7; D perhaps matches TRBD2 (6 bases). CDR3 nucleotide sequence: TGCGCCAGCAGCTTGGCCGGGCGGGGACCAGCCTACGAGCAGTACTTC. This encodes CASSLAGRGPAYEQYF.